The present T cell receptor (beta chain) was sequenced within a study of cytomegalovirus exposure and HLA in healthy donors. Findings and caveats of the study: Cytomegalovirus association was assigned to about 150 TCR beta chains. Later analysis showed TCR association rates varying by HLA locus, highest for DRB1 and lowest for HLA-C. Using the classifier, cytomegalovirus status was reportedly diagnosed with high specificity and sensitivity. Researchers reported in a later analysis that a missense DCLRE1C variant was tied to TCR beta V- and J-gene trimming.

Germline V gives CDR1 MNHEY, CDR2 SVGAGI. Trimming stripped 6 bases from V and 4 bases from J, with 16 bases between. The CDR3 spans 15 residues. This PCR relied on a set of 60 Vbeta primers and 13 Jbeta primers. The data were produced by immunoSEQ multiplex PCR, yet TCRdb's version contains in-frame clones alone and is incomplete. The sample yields some 110,000 clones, approximately 80% seen once. As concerns this clone: Antigen specificity is unknown.

The rearrangement uses TRBV6-5 and TRBJ1-5, with unresolved D. The TCR originated in a man between 45 and 60 years old in good health and CMV-seropositive. The material sequenced was PBMCs. This CDR3 is CASSQSPAQNQPQHF. CDR3 bases: TGTGCCAGCAGCCAATCCCCCGCACAGAATCAGCCCCAGCATTTT.